This TCR beta chain is from a study of early T cells in non-severe SARS-CoV-2 infection. Unique molecular identifiers were affixed to single, distinct cDNA molecules. TCRdb reprocessed the 5' RACE reads with MiXCR, giving one entry per CDR3 protein. The repertoire holds fewer than 70,000 distinct CDR3 sequences, over 10% seen once, with approximately 2.8% in the top ten. The CDR3 length is 19 residues. Germline V gene sequence: CDR1 MNHNY, CDR2 SVGAGI (reference sequence). V trimming: 5 bases; J trimming: 0 bases; junction bases outside the gene matches: 11. This clonotype has at least ten counts. This chain connects TRBV6-6 to TRBJ2-7, with 15 bases identical to TRBD2. Material for sequencing was whole blood. The clonotype was recovered from an adult who was a healthcare worker with PCR-confirmed SARS-CoV-2 infection or an uninfected control (not recorded which). Here the CDR3 DNA reads TGTGCCAGCAGTGACCCCGCGGGGACTAGCGGGAGGAGCTCCTACGAGCAGTACTTC. Its protein is CASSDPAGTSGRSSYEQYF.